One TCR beta chain is described in this entry. Adults between about 18 and 89 years of age took part from approximately 24 US areas. Participants had their cohort set by participant-reported clinical history. This entry comes from a study of blood T cell repertoires in COVID-19. The assay was immunoSEQ multiplex PCR, and TCRdb's table has in-frame clones only and misses some. Among some 460,000 clones, roughly nine tenths were seen once, and the ten largest hold under 0.75%. Looked up from germline, CDR1 is SNHLY and CDR2 is FYNNEI. The junction had 8 bases not matched to a gene; V was cut back by 7 bases and J by 3 bases. The CDR3 sequence is 14 residues long.

The sample comprised PBMCs or T cells enriched from blood (not recorded which). The origin of this receptor is a woman under 30 who had recovered from COVID-19. The V gene is TRBV2, the J gene TRBJ1-2, with 7 bases fitting TRBD1. CDR3 in DNA: TGTGCCAGCAACCCAGATACAGGGGACTATGGCTACACCTTC. It specifies CASNPDTGDYGYTF. Full variable domain (remainder filled in from reference TRBV2 and TRBJ1-2): EPEVTQTPSHQVTQMGQEVILRCVPISNHLYFYWYRQILGQKVEFLVSFYNNEISEKSEIFDDQFSVERPDGSNFTLKIRSTKLEDSAMYFCASNPDTGDYGYTFGSGTRLTVV.